This T cell receptor beta chain stems from a study of blood T cell repertoires in COVID-19. Study information: The United States, Italy and Spain were the sources of the acute and convalescent COVID-19 samples.

The V end lost 5 bases, the J end lost 5 bases, and 13 bases lay between the germline ends. Germline V CDR1 and CDR2: SEHNR, FQNEAQ (reference sequence). The CDR3 is 14 amino acids. Libraries were prepared by immunoSEQ multiplex PCR; TCRdb keeps only in-frame clonotypes and omits some of them. In the table there are tens of thousands of clones, 88% of which are singletons. The sequence came from a human donor in a cohort sampled during active COVID-19. The sequenced sample was peripheral blood. The chain carries TRBV7-9 and TRBJ2-1, with no clear D. CDR3 nucleotides: TGTGCCAGCAGCCAACAGTTCCTTAACAATGAGCAGTTCTTC. It yields the protein CASSQQFLNNEQFF.